Presented here are 32 T cell receptor beta chains from one specimen sequenced in a study of cytomegalovirus exposure and HLA in healthy donors. Vbeta (60) and Jbeta (13) primers were used in the PCR. The method was immunoSEQ multiplex PCR; TCRdb's version includes in-frame clones alone and lacks a portion of them. Of roughly 150,000 clones in the sample, 65% to 85% were seen once. The sample taken for sequencing was PBMCs. The receptors derive from a male donor in good health and CMV-seronegative.

The chain is built from TRBV4-1 and TRBJ2-5, with D possibly being TRBD2 (5 bases). The CDR3 has 14 residues. Trimming stripped 1 base from V and 1 base from J, with 7 bases between. The germline CDR1 and CDR2 sequences are MGHRA and YSYEKL. Written as DNA, the CDR3 is TGCGCCAGCAGCCAAGTCCTAGCCCAAGAGACCCAGTACTTC. Translating it yields CASSQVLAQETQYF.

The V and J genes are TRBV2 and TRBJ1-6, with no clear D. The CDR3 length is 14 residues. The V end was cut by 7 bases, the J end by 5 bases, with 12 bases between. CDR1 is SNHLY and CDR2 is FYNNEI in the germline V gene. The CDR3 nucleotides are TGTGCCAGCAACCTTCGAACTAATAATTCACCCCTCCACTTT. The encoded protein is CASNLRTNNSPLHF.

The chain is built from TRBV4-3 and TRBJ2-3; 12 bases match TRBD2. V shed 1 base, J shed 3 bases, and the junction held 2 bases outside the gene matches. The CDR3 totals 16 residues. The germline V gene has CDR1 LGHNA and CDR2 YSLEER. Here the CDR3 DNA reads TGCGCCAGCAGCCAAGTAACTAGCGGGGGGACAGATACGCAGTATTTT. As protein: CASSQVTSGGTDTQYF.

This rearrangement joins TRBV19 to TRBJ2-3; 9 bases match TRBD1. V shed 2 bases and J 0 bases; nucleotides not matched to a gene: 6. The germline gives CDR1 LNHDA, CDR2 SQIVND (reference sequence). This CDR3 comprises 17 residues. CDR3 amino acids: CASSISGTGPSTDTQYF. DNA for the CDR3: TGTGCCAGTAGTATATCTGGGACAGGGCCTAGCACAGATACGCAGTATTTT.

The chain has TRBV19 and TRBJ2-3; 7 bases are a match to TRBD1. The CDR3 is 14 residues long. Germline lookup yields CDR1 LNHDA and CDR2 SQIVND (reference sequence). V trimming: 7 bases; J trimming: 0 bases; junction bases outside the gene matches: 4. The CDR3 reads CASTPGQSTDTQYF. The DNA for the CDR3 is TGTGCCAGTACTCCGGGACAGAGCACAGATACGCAGTATTTT. The full variable domain, with the rest looked up from reference TRBV19 and TRBJ2-3, is DGGITQSPKYLFRKEGQNVTLSCEQNLNHDAMYWYRQDPGQGLRLIYYSQIVNDFQKGDIAEGYSVSREKKESFPLTVTSAQKNPTAFYLCASTPGQSTDTQYFGPGTRLTVL.

J is TRBJ2-7 and V is TRBV28; 7 nucleotides match TRBD1. The CDR3 has 12 amino acids. The V and J ends lost 5 bases and 7 bases, in that order; junction bases with no gene match: 5. Germline-derived CDR1 and CDR2 are MDHEN and SYDVKM. The CDR3 sequence is CASSPGQMEQYF. The CDR3 DNA sequence: TGTGCCAGCAGTCCGGGACAGATGGAGCAGTACTTC. The variable domain in full, completed from reference TRBV28 and TRBJ2-7, reads DVKVTQSSRYLVKRTGEKVFLECVQDMDHENMFWYRQDPGLGLRLIYFSYDVKMKEKGDIPEGYSVSREKKERFSLILESASTNQTSMYLCASSPGQMEQYFGPGTRLTVT.

The V and J genes are TRBV4-1 and TRBJ1-4, with D perhaps TRBD1 (5 bases). V was shortened by 2 bases and J by 7 bases, with 14 bases between the two germline ends. CDR3 length: 15 amino acids. CDR1 is MGHRA and CDR2 is YSYEKL in the germline V gene. The CDR3 reads CASSQTTGWSEKLFF. The CDR3, as DNA: TGCGCCAGCAGCCAAACTACAGGTTGGAGTGAAAAACTGTTTTTT.

The rearrangement links TRBV19 to TRBJ1-5, with 8 bases fitting TRBD1. The CDR3 has 15 amino acids. Germline trimming cut 3 bases from V and 4 bases from J; bases unmatched to any gene: 5. Germline CDR1 and CDR2: LNHDA and SQIVND (reference sequence). The CDR3 here is CASSMTGAGNQPQHF. For the CDR3, the DNA is TGTGCCAGTAGTATGACAGGGGCCGGGAATCAGCCCCAGCATTTT.

This chain uses TRBV19 with TRBJ2-7, with D possibly TRBD2 on 6 matching bases. The germline V and J ends were trimmed by 6 bases and 0 bases, with 12 bases remaining between them. From germline, CDR1 is LNHDA and CDR2 SQIVND (reference sequence). This CDR3 is built from 14 residues. The DNA for the CDR3 is TGTGCCAGTAGGATTAGCGGAAGCTCCTACGAGCAGTACTTC. Residues: CASRISGSSYEQYF.

The genes are TRBV28 and TRBJ2-7, with D perhaps matching TRBD1 (6 bases). Deletions cut 6 bases from V and 0 bases from J, with 9 bases between. The CDR3 spans 13 residues. Germline-derived CDR1 and CDR2 are MDHEN and SYDVKM. CDR3 region: CASRGGPSYEQYF. The CDR3 nucleotides read TGTGCCAGCAGAGGGGGTCCCTCCTACGAGCAGTACTTC.

V usage is TRBV5-1 and J usage is TRBJ2-3, with D perhaps TRBD1 (6 bases). The CDR3 loop spans 17 amino acids. In germline, CDR1 is SGHRS, CDR2 YFSETQ. Between the trimmed V and J ends, which lost 3 bases and 0 bases, there was a span of 17 bases. The CDR3, as DNA: TGCGCCAGCAGCTCCTCAACAGGGTATCCTAGCACAGATACGCAGTATTTT. As protein: CASSSSTGYPSTDTQYF.

The J gene is TRBJ2-1, the V gene TRBV4-3; a possible D gene is TRBD2 (5 bases). V shed 0 bases and J shed 7 bases, with 19 bases lying between them. The CDR3 runs 17 residues. Germline V lookup: CDR1 LGHNA, CDR2 YSLEER. The CDR3: CASSQELETGVKNEQFF. Here the CDR3 DNA reads TGCGCCAGCAGCCAAGAATTGGAAACCGGGGTCAAGAATGAGCAGTTCTTC.

V is TRBV5-1 and J is TRBJ2-7; 9 bases align to TRBD1. CDR3 size: 15 residues. Unmatched junction bases numbered 7, after V lost 0 bases and J lost 6 bases. Germline loops: CDR1 SGHRS, CDR2 YFSETQ. The CDR3 region has the DNA TGCGCCAGCAGCTTGGGCCCCGGGACAGGGTTCGAGCAGTACTTC. Its protein is CASSLGPGTGFEQYF.

The rearrangement uses TRBV6-1 and TRBJ2-7, with 9 bases fitting TRBD1. CDR1 is MNHNS, CDR2 SASEGT, per germline. The trim removed 4 bases at V and 4 bases at J, leaving 8 bases unmatched. The CDR3 length is 15 residues. The CDR3: CASSVAGTGPYEQYF. The CDR3 DNA follows: TGTGCCAGCAGTGTTGCCGGGACAGGGCCTTACGAGCAGTACTTC.

The sample holds one count of this clone. The chain has TRBV7-2 and TRBJ2-7; TRBD2 agrees at 10 bases. CDR3 length equals 15 residues. The V segment lost 6 bases and the J segment 2 bases; nucleotides outside the gene matches: 7. The germline V gene encodes CDR1 SGHTA and CDR2 FQGNSA. The DNA for the CDR3 is TGTGCCAGCAGTTATACAGCGGGGGGGGCCTACGAGCAGTACTTC. It translates to CASSYTAGGAYEQYF. Variable domain in full (rest from reference TRBV7-2 and TRBJ2-7): GAGVSQSPSNKVTEKGKDVELRCDPISGHTALYWYRQSLGQGLEFLIYFQGNSAPDKSGLPSDRFSAERTGGSVSTLTIQRTQQEDSAVYLCASSYTAGGAYEQYFGPGTRLTVT.

The gene calls are TRBV19 and TRBJ2-3; maybe TRBD2 (7 bases). The CDR3 has 16 residues. V lost 4 bases and J lost 4, with 18 bases in between. Germline CDR1 LNHDA, CDR2 SQIVND (reference sequence). As DNA, the CDR3 is TGTGCCAGTAGTAGTGGACTAGGGGGAGGGGCAGATACGCAGTATTTT. It encodes CASSSGLGGGADTQYF.

This clone was detected once. V usage is TRBV7-6 and J usage is TRBJ1-3, with no clear D. Trimming took off 1 base at V and 1 base at J, with 11 bases between the two ends. This CDR3 has 16 residues. Per germline, CDR1 SGHVS and CDR2 FNYEAQ. Here the CDR3 reads CASSLVVGGSGNTIYF. In DNA, the CDR3 is TGTGCCAGCAGCTTAGTGGTCGGAGGTTCTGGAAACACCATATATTTT.

The rearrangement links TRBV10-2 to TRBJ2-7, with 8 bases matching TRBD1. This CDR3 contains 13 residues. Germline V lookup: CDR1 WSHSY, CDR2 SAAADI. J gave up 5 bases and V 7 bases, and 7 bases lay outside the gene matches. Here the CDR3 DNA reads TGCGCCAGCACATCGGGACAGGTAAACGAGCAGTACTTC. Protein: CASTSGQVNEQYF.

V and J are TRBV6-1 and TRBJ1-1, with 7 bases lining up with TRBD1. The ends lost 4 bases at V and 1 base at J; junction bases unmatched: 6. The CDR3 is 15 amino acids. Germline V CDR1 and CDR2: MNHNS, SASEGT. CDR3 nucleotides: TGTGCCAGCAGTGCTATACAGGGGAGGAACACTGAAGCTTTCTTT. Its protein product is CASSAIQGRNTEAFF.

The rearrangement joins TRBV28 to TRBJ2-3, with 7 nucleotides matching TRBD1. This CDR3 has 16 residues. The J segment lost 2 bases and the V segment lost 6 bases, leaving 11 bases of the junction unmatched. The V gene's germline CDR1 is MDHEN and CDR2 SYDVKM. CDR3 protein: CASSPALGQSTDTQYF. The CDR3 DNA follows: TGTGCCAGCAGCCCAGCTTTGGGACAGTCCACAGATACGCAGTATTTT.

The chain joins TRBV28 to TRBJ1-2; TRBD1 matches at 11 bases. J was trimmed by 4 bases and V by 4 bases; bases with no gene match: 20. The CDR3 sequence is 20 residues long. Germline V gene data show CDR1 as MDHEN and CDR2 as SYDVKM. The CDR3 loop is CASSWINPGQGEALPYGYTF. The DNA of the CDR3 is TGTGCCAGCAGTTGGATAAACCCGGGACAGGGGGAGGCACTCCCCTATGGCTACACCTTC.

This clone was detected a few times. CDR3 loop: CASSLAGGIYNEQFF. The DNA for the CDR3 is TGTGCCAGCAGCTTGGCCGGCGGGATCTACAATGAGCAGTTCTTC. The chain recombines TRBV5-4 with TRBJ2-1; maybe TRBD2 (6 bases). The CDR3 is 15 residues long. Germline lookup yields CDR1 SGHNT and CDR2 YYREEE (reference sequence). The germline V and J ends were trimmed by 0 bases and 3 bases, with 10 bases remaining between them.

The chain carries TRBV5-1 and TRBJ2-3, with TRBD1 as a possible D gene (5 bases). Germline V gene lookup returns CDR1 SGHRS and CDR2 YFSETQ. The CDR3 totals 14 residues. Trimming removed 4 bases at V and 0 bases at J, with 9 bases between. The CDR3 DNA reads TGCGCCAGCAGCCGACAGACAAGCACAGATACGCAGTATTTT. This translates into CASSRQTSTDTQYF.

The rearrangement links TRBV2 to TRBJ1-2; D gene uncertain. From germline, CDR1 is SNHLY and CDR2 FYNNEI. The CDR3 totals 11 residues. V lost 1 base to trimming and J lost 7 bases, with 4 bases between them. CDR3 nucleotides: TGTGCCAGCAGTGAAGGCGGTGGCTACACCTTC. Its protein is CASSEGGGYTF.

The sample holds one count of this clone. DNA for the CDR3: TGTGCCAGCAGCCTAGTGGCCAAGGACAGAGGAGATACGCAGTATTTT. It is translated as CASSLVAKDRGDTQYF. The chain employs TRBV7-3 and TRBJ2-3; tentative D call: TRBD1 (6 bases). V lost 5 bases and J 5 bases, leaving 20 bases between the germline ends. This CDR3 is built from 16 residues. Germline CDR1 and CDR2: SGHTA and FQGTGA.

V gene TRBV4-2 combines with J gene TRBJ1-5, with TRBD1 matching over 9 bases. The CDR3 is 21 residues long. Germline loops: CDR1 LGHNA, CDR2 YNFKEQ. V dropped 4 bases and J dropped 2; count of bases not matched to a gene: 21. In DNA form, the CDR3 reads TGTGCCAGCAGCCCAACCGCGAGCTGGGACAGGGAGAGAGTGGGCAATCAGCCCCAGCATTTT. Translation gives CASSPTASWDRERVGNQPQHF.

This chain joins TRBV19 and TRBJ1-6; D is unclear. The CDR3 spans 16 residues. In germline, CDR1 is LNHDA, CDR2 SQIVND (reference sequence). V was cut by 7 bases and J by 7 bases, with 20 bases left in between. CDR3 residues: CASTHSSPSGNSPLHF. CDR3 nucleotides: TGTGCCAGTACCCATTCGAGCCCCAGCGGGAATTCACCCCTCCACTTT.

The rearrangement joins TRBV11-2 to TRBJ2-5, with TRBD1 as a possible D gene (5 bases). The germline gives CDR1 SGHAT, CDR2 FQNNGV. Trimming left V 1 base short and J 0 bases short, with 9 bases between. The CDR3 contains 15 residues. As DNA, the CDR3 is TGTGCCAGCAGCTTAGGGGGCAGGTACCAAGAGACCCAGTACTTC. Protein product: CASSLGGRYQETQYF. The full variable domain, in which reference TRBV11-2 and TRBJ2-5 provide the parts outside the CDR3, is EAGVAQSPRYKIIEKRQSVAFWCNPISGHATLYWYQQILGQGPKLLIQFQNNGVVDDSQLPKDRFSAERLKGVDSTLKIQPAKLEDSAVYLCASSLGGRYQETQYFGPGTRLLVL.

In its sample, this clone was seen a few times. The V gene is TRBV25-1, the J gene TRBJ2-1, with 10 nucleotides matching TRBD1. Germline CDR1 is MGHDK and CDR2 is SYGVNS. The CDR3 sequence is 15 residues long. The V gene end was trimmed by 3 bases and the J gene end by 7 bases; junction bases not matched to a gene: 6. Here the CDR3 reads CASSETGGARNEQFF. DNA for the CDR3: TGTGCCAGCAGTGAGACAGGGGGCGCGCGAAATGAGCAGTTCTTC.

This CDR3 reads CASSQATGVGTPSIEAFF. The CDR3 region has the DNA TGTGCCAGCTCACAAGCGACAGGGGTAGGGACGCCTAGTATTGAAGCTTTCTTT. The V call is TRBV18, the J call TRBJ1-1; TRBD1 aligns across 8 bases. Germline-derived CDR1 and CDR2 are KGHSH and LQKENI. CDR3 length equals 18 residues. The V segment lost 4 bases and the J segment 7 bases; nucleotides outside the gene matches: 20.

The chain is built from TRBV28 and TRBJ1-3; weak D call: TRBD1 (6 bases). The CDR3 has 14 amino acids. CDR1 MDHEN and CDR2 SYDVKM come from the germline V gene. V was trimmed by 3 bases and J by 8 bases, leaving 14 bases between them. The CDR3 sequence is CASSFYRESDTIYF. CDR3 in DNA: TGTGCCAGCAGTTTCTACAGGGAGTCGGACACCATATATTTT.

The rearrangement uses TRBV7-3 and TRBJ1-1, with a weak D call TRBD1 (5 bases). This CDR3 has 14 amino acids. V was pared by 5 bases and J by 1 base, with 11 bases between. Germline CDR1 SGHTA, CDR2 FQGTGA. The CDR3 coding sequence is TGTGCCAGCAGCCCTGTGACAGCGAACACTGAAGCTTTCTTT. Translated, it gives CASSPVTANTEAFF. Full variable domain (missing parts from reference TRBV7-3 and TRBJ1-1): GAGVSQTPSNKVTEKGKYVELRCDPISGHTALYWYRQSLGQGPEFLIYFQGTGAADDSGLPNDRFFAVRPEGSVSTLKIQRTERGDSAVYLCASSPVTANTEAFFGQGTRLTVV.